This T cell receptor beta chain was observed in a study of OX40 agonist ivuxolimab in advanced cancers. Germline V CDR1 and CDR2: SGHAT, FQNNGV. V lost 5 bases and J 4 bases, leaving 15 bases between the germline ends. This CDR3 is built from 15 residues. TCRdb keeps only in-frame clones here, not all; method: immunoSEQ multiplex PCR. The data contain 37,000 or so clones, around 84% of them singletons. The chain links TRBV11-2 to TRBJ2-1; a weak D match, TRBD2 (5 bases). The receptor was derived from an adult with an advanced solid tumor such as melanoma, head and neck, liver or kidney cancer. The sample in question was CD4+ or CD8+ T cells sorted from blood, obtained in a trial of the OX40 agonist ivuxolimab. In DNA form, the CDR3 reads TGTGCCAGCAGCGACCAGAGGGCCAGGTACAATGAGCAGTTCTTC. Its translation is CASSDQRARYNEQFF.